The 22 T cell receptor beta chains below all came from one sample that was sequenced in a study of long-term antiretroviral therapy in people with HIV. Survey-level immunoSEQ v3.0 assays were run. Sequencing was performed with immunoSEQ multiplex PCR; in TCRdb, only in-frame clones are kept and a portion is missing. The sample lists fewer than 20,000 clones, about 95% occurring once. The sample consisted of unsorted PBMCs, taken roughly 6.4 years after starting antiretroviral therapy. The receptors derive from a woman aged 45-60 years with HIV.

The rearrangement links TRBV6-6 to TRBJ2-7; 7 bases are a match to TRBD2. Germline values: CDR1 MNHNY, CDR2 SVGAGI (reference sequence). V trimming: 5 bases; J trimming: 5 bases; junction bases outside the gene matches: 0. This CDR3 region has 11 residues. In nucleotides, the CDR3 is TGTGCCAGCAGTCGGGGGGACGAGCAGTACTTC. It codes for CASSRGDEQYF.

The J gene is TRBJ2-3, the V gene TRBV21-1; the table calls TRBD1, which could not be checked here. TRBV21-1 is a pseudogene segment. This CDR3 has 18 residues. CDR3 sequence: CASSTRTIGTGNTDTQYF. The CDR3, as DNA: TGTGCCAGCAGCACCCGTACAATCGGGACAGGGAACACAGATACGCAGTATTTT.

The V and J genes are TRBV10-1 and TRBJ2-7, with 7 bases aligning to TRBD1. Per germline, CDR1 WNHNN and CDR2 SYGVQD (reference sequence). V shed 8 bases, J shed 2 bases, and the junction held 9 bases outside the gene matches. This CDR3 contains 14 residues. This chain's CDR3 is CASPPTGWTYEQYF. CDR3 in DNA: TGCGCCAGCCCCCCGACAGGGTGGACCTACGAGCAGTACTTC.

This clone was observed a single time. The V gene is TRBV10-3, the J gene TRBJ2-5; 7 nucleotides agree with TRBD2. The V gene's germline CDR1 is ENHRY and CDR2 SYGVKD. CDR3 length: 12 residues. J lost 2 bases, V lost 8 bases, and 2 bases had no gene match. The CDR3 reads CAIGTTQETQYF. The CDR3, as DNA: TGTGCCATCGGGACTACACAAGAGACCCAGTACTTC.

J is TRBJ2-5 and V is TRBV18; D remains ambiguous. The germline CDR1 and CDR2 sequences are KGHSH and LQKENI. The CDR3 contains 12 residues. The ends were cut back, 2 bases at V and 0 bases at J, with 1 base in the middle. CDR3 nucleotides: TGTGCCAGCTCACCAAACCAAGAGACCCAGTACTTC. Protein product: CASSPNQETQYF.

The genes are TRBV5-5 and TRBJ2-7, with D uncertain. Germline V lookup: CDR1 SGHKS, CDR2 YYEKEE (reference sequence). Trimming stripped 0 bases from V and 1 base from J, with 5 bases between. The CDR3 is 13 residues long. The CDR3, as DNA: TGTGCCAGCAGCTTGGCCCCTTCCTACGAGCAGTACTTC. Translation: CASSLAPSYEQYF.

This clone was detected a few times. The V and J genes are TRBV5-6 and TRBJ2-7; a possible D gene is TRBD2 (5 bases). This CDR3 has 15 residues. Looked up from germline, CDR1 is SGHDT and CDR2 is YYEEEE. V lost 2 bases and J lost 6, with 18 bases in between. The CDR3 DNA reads TGTGCCAGCAGCTTCGGAAGCGGAATTCTCCTCGAGCAGTACTTC. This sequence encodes CASSFGSGILLEQYF.

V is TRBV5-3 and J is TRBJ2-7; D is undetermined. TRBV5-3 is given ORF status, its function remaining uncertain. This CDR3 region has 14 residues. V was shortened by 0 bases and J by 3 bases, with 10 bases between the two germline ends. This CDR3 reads CARSLEAADYEQYF. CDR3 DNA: TGTGCCAGAAGCTTGGAGGCCGCCGACTACGAGCAGTACTTC.

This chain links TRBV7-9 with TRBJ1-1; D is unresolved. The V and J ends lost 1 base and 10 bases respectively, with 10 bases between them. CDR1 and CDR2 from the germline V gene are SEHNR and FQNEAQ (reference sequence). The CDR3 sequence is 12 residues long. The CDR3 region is CASSLEVVPAFF. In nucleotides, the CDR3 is TGTGCCAGCAGCTTAGAGGTGGTACCAGCTTTCTTT. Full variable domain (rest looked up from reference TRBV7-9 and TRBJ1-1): DTGVSQNPRHKITKRGQNVTFRCDPISEHNRLYWYRQTLGQGPEFLTYFQNEAQLEKSRLLSDRFSAERPKGSFSTLEIQRTEQGDSAMYLCASSLEVVPAFFGQGTRLTVV.

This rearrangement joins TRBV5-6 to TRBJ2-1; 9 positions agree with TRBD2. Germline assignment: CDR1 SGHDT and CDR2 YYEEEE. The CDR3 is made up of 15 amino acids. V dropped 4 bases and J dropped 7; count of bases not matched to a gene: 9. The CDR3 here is CASSAGLASWNEQFF. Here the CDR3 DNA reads TGTGCCAGCAGCGCCGGACTAGCGTCTTGGAATGAGCAGTTCTTC.

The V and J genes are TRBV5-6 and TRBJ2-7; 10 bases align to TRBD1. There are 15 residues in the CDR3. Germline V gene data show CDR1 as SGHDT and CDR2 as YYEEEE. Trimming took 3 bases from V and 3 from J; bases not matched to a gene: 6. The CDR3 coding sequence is TGTGCCAGCAGCTCTTGGACAGGGGGTCTCTACGAGCAGTACTTC. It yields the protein CASSSWTGGLYEQYF.

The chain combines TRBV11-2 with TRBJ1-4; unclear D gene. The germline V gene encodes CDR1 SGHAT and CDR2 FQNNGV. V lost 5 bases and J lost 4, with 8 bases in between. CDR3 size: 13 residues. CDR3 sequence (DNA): TGTGCCAGCAGCCCCGGGCTTAATGAAAAACTGTTTTTT. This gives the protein CASSPGLNEKLFF.

The CDR3 DNA is TGCGCCAGCAGCTGGACAGGGTACAACACCGGGGAGCTGTTTTTT. It is translated as CASSWTGYNTGELFF. The chain combines TRBV5-1 with TRBJ2-2; 8 nucleotides agree with TRBD1. J lost 2 bases, V lost 3 bases, and 3 bases had no gene match. The germline V gene has CDR1 SGHRS and CDR2 YFSETQ. The CDR3 is 15 residues long.

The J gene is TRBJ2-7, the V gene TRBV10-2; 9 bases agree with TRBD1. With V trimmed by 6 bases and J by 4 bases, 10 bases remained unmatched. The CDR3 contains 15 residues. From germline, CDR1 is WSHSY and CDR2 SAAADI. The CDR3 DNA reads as TGCGCCAGCAGCGACAGGGGGAGAGTTGGATACGAGCAGTACTTC. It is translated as CASSDRGRVGYEQYF.

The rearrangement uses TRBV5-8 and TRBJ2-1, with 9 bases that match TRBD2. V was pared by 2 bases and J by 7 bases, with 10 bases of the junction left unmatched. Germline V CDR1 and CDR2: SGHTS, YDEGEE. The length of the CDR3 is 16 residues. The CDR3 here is CASSFPGLAYGNEQFF. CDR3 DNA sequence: TGTGCCAGCAGCTTTCCGGGACTAGCATATGGGAATGAGCAGTTCTTC.

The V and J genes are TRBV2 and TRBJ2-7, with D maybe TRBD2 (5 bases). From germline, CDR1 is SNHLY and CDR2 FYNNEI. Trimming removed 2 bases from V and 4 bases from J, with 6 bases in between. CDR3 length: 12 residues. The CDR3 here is CASSEIAYEQYF. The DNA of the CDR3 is TGTGCCAGCAGTGAAATAGCGTACGAGCAGTACTTC.

The CDR3 bases are TGCGCCAGCAGCTCTCCCCAATCAAGCAGCGGACCCTACGAGCAGTACTTC. Translating gives CASSSPQSSSGPYEQYF. The V call is TRBV5-1, the J call TRBJ2-7; possible D gene TRBD2, 5 bases. From germline, CDR1 is SGHRS and CDR2 YFSETQ. The CDR3 length is 17 residues. Trimming pared 3 bases from V and 2 bases from J, leaving 21 bases between.

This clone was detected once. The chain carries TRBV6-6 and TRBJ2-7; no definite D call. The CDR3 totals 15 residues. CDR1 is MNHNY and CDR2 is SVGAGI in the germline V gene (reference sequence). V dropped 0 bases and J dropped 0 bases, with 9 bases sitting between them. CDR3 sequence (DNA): TGTGCCAGCAGTTACTCTACCACGGGCTCCTACGAGCAGTACTTC. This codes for CASSYSTTGSYEQYF.

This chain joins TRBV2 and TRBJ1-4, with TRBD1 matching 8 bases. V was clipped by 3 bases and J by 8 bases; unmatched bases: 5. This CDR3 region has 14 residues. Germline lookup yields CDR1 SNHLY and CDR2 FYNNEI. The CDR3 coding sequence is TGTGCCAGCAGTGAGCGGACAGGGAAGGAAAAACTGTTTTTT. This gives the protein CASSERTGKEKLFF.

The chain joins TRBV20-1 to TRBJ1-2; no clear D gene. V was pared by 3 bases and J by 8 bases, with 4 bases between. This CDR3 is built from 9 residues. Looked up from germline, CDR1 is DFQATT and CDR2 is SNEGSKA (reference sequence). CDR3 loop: CSASAGYTF. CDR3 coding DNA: TGCAGTGCTAGTGCAGGCTACACCTTC.

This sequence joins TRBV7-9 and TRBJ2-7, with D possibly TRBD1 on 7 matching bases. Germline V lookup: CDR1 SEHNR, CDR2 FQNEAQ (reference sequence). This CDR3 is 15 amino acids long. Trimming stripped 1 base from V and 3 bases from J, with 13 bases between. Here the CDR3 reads CASSLEGQGGYEQYF. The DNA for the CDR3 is TGTGCCAGCAGCTTAGAGGGGCAGGGGGGCTACGAGCAGTACTTC.

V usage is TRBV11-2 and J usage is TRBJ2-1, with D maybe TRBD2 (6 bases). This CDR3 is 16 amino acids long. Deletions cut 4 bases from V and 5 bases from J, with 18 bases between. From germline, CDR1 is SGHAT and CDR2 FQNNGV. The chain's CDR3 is CASSSRLVGLHNEQFF. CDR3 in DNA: TGTGCCAGCAGCTCCCGACTAGTGGGCCTCCACAATGAGCAGTTCTTC.